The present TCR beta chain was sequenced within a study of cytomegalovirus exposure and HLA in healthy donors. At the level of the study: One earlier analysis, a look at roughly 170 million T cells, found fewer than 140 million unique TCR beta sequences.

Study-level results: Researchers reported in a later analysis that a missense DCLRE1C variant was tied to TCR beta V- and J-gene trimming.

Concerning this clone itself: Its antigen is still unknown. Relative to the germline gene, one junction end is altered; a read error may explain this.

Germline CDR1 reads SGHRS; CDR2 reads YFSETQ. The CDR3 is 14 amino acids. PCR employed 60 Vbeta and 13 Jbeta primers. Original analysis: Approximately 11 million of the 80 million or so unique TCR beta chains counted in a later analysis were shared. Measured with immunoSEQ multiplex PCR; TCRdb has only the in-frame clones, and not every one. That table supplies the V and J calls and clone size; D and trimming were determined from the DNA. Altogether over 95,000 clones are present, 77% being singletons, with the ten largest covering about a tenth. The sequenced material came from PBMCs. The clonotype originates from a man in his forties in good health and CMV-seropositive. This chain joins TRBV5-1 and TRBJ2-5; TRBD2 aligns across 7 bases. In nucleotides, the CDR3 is TGCGCCAGCAGTTTGGGACTACCTCAAGAGACCCAGTACTTC. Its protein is CASSLGLPQETQYF.